This TCR beta chain was identified during a study of human T cells and chemical hapten exposure. The study's findings and limits: While controls formed fewer of them, expanded TCRs formed significantly more large CDR3 similarity clusters.

Authors' data handling: Sequenced samples showed a median of approximately 100,000 TCRs each, with counts running from roughly 23,000 to 700,000. Using its own MiXCR run on the RACE reads, TCRdb lists one record per CDR3 protein. TCRdb assigned the V and J calls; the authors' analysis was not used. The data show roughly 39,000 distinct CDR3 sequences, roughly 13% seen once. The CDR3 runs to 15 residues. Trimming pared 3 bases from V and 0 bases from J, leaving 10 bases between. The germline V gene encodes CDR1 MDHEN and CDR2 SYDVKM. This clonotype was found many times. The antigen remains undetermined. Time point denoted: patch test 3, about 24 weeks after DPC sensitization. Documented treatment: therapeutic diphenylcyclopropenone sensitization with weekly scalp DPC. Extraction yielded total RNA from whole blood (unfractionated). Blood draws came first, before each patch test. Alopecia patients between 18 and 70 years old and suitable for DPC were used as donors.

The sample here was whole blood, taken in connection with sensitization to the hapten diphenylcyclopropenone (DPC). V gene TRBV28 combines with J gene TRBJ2-3; maybe TRBD2 (6 bases). The receptor comes from a woman between 40 and 50 years old with alopecia areata. Some clones in this sample may be carry-over from other donors' samples. This chain's CDR3 is CASSFWGESTDTQYF. As DNA, the CDR3 is TGTGCCAGCAGTTTCTGGGGGGAGAGCACAGATACGCAGTATTTT.